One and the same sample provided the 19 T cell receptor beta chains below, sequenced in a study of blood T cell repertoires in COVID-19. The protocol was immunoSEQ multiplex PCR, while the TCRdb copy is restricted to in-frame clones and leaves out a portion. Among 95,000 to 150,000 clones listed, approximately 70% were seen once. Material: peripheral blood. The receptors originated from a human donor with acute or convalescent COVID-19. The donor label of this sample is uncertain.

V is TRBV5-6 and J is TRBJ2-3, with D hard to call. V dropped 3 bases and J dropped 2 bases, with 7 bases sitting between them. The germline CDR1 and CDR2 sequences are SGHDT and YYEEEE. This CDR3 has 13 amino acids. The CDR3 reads CASSSISTDTQYF. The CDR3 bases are TGTGCCAGCAGCTCTATTTCCACAGATACGCAGTATTTT. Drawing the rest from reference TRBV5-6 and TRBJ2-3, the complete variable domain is DAGVTQSPTHLIKTRGQQVTLRCSPKSGHDTVSWYQQALGQGPQFIFQYYEEEERQRGNFPDRFSGHQFPNYSSELNVNALLLGDSALYLCASSSISTDTQYFGPGTRLTVL.

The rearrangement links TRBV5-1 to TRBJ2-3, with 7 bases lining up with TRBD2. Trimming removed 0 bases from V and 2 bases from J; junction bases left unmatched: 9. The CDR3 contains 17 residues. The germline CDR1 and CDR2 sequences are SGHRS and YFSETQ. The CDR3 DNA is TGCGCCAGCAGCTTGGGGGAGCGGGGCTCTCCCACAGATACGCAGTATTTT. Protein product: CASSLGERGSPTDTQYF.

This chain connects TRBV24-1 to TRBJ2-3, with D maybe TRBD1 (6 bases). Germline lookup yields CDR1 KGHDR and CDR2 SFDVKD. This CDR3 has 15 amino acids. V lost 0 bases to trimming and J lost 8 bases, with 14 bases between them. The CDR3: CATSDLPRGVGTQYF. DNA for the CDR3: TGTGCCACCAGTGATTTGCCCAGGGGCGTCGGTACGCAGTATTTT.

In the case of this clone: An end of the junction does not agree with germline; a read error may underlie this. CDR3 bases: TGTGCTAGCAGCTCGAATCTAGCGTCTTCCTACAATGAGCAGTTCTTC. Translating it yields CASSSNLASSYNEQFF. V usage is TRBV7-7 and J usage is TRBJ2-1; a possible D gene is TRBD2 (6 bases). The germline V gene encodes CDR1 SSHAT and CDR2 FNYEAQ (reference sequence). The CDR3 is 16 amino acids.

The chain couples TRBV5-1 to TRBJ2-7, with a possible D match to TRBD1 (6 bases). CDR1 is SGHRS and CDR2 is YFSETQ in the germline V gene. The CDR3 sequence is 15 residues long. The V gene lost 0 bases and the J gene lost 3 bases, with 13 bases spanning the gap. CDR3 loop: CASSLDGTTIYEQYF. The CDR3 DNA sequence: TGCGCCAGCAGCTTGGATGGGACAACTATCTACGAGCAGTACTTC.

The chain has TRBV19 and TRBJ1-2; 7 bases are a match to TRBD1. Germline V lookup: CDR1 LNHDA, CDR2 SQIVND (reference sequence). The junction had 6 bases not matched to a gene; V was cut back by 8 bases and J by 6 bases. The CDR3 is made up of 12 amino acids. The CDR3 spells CASSDRANGYTF. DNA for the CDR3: TGTGCCAGTTCAGACAGGGCAAATGGCTACACCTTC.

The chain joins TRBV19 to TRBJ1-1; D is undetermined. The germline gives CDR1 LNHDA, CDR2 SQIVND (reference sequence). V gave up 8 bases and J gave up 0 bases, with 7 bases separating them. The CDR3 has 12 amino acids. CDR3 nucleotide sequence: TGTGCCAGTGCAAGCATGAACACTGAAGCTTTCTTT. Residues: CASASMNTEAFF. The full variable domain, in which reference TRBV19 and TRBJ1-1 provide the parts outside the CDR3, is DGGITQSPKYLFRKEGQNVTLSCEQNLNHDAMYWYRQDPGQGLRLIYYSQIVNDFQKGDIAEGYSVSREKKESFPLTVTSAQKNPTAFYLCASASMNTEAFFGQGTRLTVV.

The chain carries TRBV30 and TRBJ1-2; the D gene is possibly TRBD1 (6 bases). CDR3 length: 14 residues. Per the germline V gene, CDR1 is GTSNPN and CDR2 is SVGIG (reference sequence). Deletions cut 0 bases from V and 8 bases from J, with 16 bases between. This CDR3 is CAWSVGQPSGGYTF. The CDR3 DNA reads TGTGCCTGGAGTGTAGGACAGCCTTCAGGCGGCTACACCTTC.

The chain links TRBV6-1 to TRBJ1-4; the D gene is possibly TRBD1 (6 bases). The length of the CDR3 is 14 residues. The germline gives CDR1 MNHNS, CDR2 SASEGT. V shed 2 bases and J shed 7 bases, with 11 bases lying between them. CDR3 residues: CASSETGWGEKLFF. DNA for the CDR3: TGTGCCAGCAGTGAAACAGGGTGGGGTGAAAAACTGTTTTTT.

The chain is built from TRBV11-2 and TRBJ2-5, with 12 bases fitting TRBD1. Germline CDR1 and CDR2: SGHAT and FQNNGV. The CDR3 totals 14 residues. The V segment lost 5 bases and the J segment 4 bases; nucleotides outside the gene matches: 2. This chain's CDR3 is CASSRDRGPETQYF. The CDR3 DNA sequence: TGTGCCAGCAGCCGGGACAGGGGGCCAGAGACCCAGTACTTC.

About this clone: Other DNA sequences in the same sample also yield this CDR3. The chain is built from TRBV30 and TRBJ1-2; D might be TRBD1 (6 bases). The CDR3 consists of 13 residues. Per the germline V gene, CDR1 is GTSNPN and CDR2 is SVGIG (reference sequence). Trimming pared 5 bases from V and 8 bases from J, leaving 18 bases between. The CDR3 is CAWGRGGRRGYTF. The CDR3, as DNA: TGTGCCTGGGGTAGGGGGGGACGGCGGGGCTACACCTTC.

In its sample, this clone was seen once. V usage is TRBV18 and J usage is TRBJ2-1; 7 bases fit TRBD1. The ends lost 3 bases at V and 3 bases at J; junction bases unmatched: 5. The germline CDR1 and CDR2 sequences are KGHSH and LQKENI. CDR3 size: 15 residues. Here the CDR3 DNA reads TGTGCCAGCTCACCTAACCGGGACAGCTACAATGAGCAGTTCTTC. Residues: CASSPNRDSYNEQFF. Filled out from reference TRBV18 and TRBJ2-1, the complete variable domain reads NAGVMQNPRHLVRRRGQEARLRCSPMKGHSHVYWYRQLPEEGLKFMVYLQKENIIDESGMPKERFSAEFPKEGPSILRIQQVVRGDSAAYFCASSPNRDSYNEQFFGPGTRLTVL.

The CDR3 sequence: CASSTDRNYGYTF. The CDR3 nucleotides read TGTGCCAGCAGCACCGACAGGAACTATGGCTACACCTTC. The rearrangement uses TRBV7-2 and TRBJ1-2; D possibly corresponds to TRBD1 (6 bases). The V gene lost 5 bases and the J gene lost 2 bases, with 9 bases spanning the gap. This CDR3 region has 13 residues. Germline V lookup: CDR1 SGHTA, CDR2 FQGNSA.

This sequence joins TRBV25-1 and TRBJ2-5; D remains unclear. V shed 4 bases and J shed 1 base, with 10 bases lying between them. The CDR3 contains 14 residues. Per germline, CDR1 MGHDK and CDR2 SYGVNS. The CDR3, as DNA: TGTGCCAGCAGTGTTGGCAGTCTCCAAGAGACCCAGTACTTC. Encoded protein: CASSVGSLQETQYF.

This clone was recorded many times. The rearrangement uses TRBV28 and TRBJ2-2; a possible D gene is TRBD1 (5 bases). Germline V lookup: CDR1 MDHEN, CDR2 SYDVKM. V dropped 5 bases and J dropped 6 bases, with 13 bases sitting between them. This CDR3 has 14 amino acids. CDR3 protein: CASSGPRVPGELFF. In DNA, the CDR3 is TGTGCCAGCAGTGGACCCAGGGTTCCCGGGGAGCTGTTTTTT.

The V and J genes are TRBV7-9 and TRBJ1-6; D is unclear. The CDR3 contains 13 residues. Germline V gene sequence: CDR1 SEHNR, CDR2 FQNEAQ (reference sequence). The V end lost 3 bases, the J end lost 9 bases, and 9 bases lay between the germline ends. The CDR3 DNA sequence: TGTGCCAGCAGCTTTTTTAGCGCTTCACCCCTCCACTTT. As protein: CASSFFSASPLHF. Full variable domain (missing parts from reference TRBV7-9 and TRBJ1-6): DTGVSQNPRHKITKRGQNVTFRCDPISEHNRLYWYRQTLGQGPEFLTYFQNEAQLEKSRLLSDRFSAERPKGSFSTLEIQRTEQGDSAMYLCASSFFSASPLHFGNGTRLTVT.

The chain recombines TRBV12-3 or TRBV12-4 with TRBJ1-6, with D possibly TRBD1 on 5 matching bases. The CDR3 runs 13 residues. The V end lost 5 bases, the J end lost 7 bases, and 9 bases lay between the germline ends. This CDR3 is CASSRDWNSPLHF. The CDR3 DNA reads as TGTGCCAGCAGTCGGGACTGGAATTCACCCCTCCACTTT.

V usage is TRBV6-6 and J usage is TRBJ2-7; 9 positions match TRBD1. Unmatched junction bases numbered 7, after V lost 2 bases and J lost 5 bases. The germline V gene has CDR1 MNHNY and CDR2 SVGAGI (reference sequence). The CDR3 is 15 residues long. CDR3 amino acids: CASSYQGQGSNEQYF. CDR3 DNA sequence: TGTGCCAGCAGTTACCAAGGACAGGGGAGCAACGAGCAGTACTTC.

The CDR3 nucleotides are TGTGCCAGCAGCCAAGATCTAGGGGTTGACTATGGCTACACCTTC. This codes for CASSQDLGVDYGYTF. The chain joins TRBV3-1 (or the pseudogene TRBV3-2) to TRBJ1-2, with a weak D call TRBD1 (5 bases). With 0 bases removed from V and 3 bases from J, the gap between germline ends came to 11 bases. From germline, CDR1 is LGHDT and CDR2 YNNKEL (reference sequence). This CDR3 is 15 amino acids long.